These 10 T cell receptor beta chains were all obtained from the same sample, sequenced in a study of blood T cell repertoires in COVID-19. Assay used: immunoSEQ multiplex PCR; TCRdb lists only in-frame clones, some missing. The table shows about 170,000 clones, with more than 75% occurring only once. Sequencing was done on a sample of peripheral blood. These receptors were taken from a man between 18 and 29 years old with active or convalescent COVID-19.

The gene calls are TRBV28 and TRBJ2-6; D might be TRBD1 (6 bases). The germline V gene encodes CDR1 MDHEN and CDR2 SYDVKM. This CDR3 comprises 17 residues. V was shortened by 5 bases and J by 0 bases, with 14 bases between the two germline ends. The CDR3 DNA reads TGTGCCAGCAGTCGCCCGACAGGCCCCTCTGGGGCCAACGTCCTGACTTTC. Protein sequence: CASSRPTGPSGANVLTF. The full variable domain, completed using reference TRBV28 and TRBJ2-6, is DVKVTQSSRYLVKRTGEKVFLECVQDMDHENMFWYRQDPGLGLRLIYFSYDVKMKEKGDIPEGYSVSREKKERFSLILESASTNQTSMYLCASSRPTGPSGANVLTFGAGSRLTVL.

This clone was picked up a small number of times. V is TRBV10-3 and J is TRBJ2-1; TRBD2 matches at 10 bases. This CDR3 has 15 residues. J gave up 1 base and V 4 bases, and 1 base lay outside the gene matches. The germline V gene has CDR1 ENHRY and CDR2 SYGVKD. Here the CDR3 reads CAISASGSSYNEQFF. The DNA for the CDR3 is TGTGCCATCAGTGCTAGCGGGAGTTCCTACAATGAGCAGTTCTTC.

The genes are TRBV18 and TRBJ2-3; D not resolved. Germline CDR1 is KGHSH and CDR2 is LQKENI. The CDR3 consists of 17 residues. V lost 3 bases, J lost 0 bases, and 16 bases lay in between. This CDR3 reads CASSPQSHYTSTDTQYF. CDR3 sequence (DNA): TGTGCCAGCTCACCTCAATCACACTACACTAGCACAGATACGCAGTATTTT.

J is TRBJ2-3 and V is TRBV28, with a weak D call TRBD2 (5 bases). The V end lost 6 bases, the J end lost 2 bases, and 24 bases lay between the germline ends. The CDR3 spans 18 residues. The V gene's germline CDR1 is MDHEN and CDR2 SYDVKM. The CDR3 DNA reads as TGTGCCAGCAGCACTATGGCCCGGACGGAGCGGTACACAGATACGCAGTATTTT. Residues: CASSTMARTERYTDTQYF. Using reference TRBV28 and TRBJ2-3 for the parts outside the CDR3, the full variable domain is DVKVTQSSRYLVKRTGEKVFLECVQDMDHENMFWYRQDPGLGLRLIYFSYDVKMKEKGDIPEGYSVSREKKERFSLILESASTNQTSMYLCASSTMARTERYTDTQYFGPGTRLTVL.

The chain joins TRBV2 to TRBJ1-5; D remains ambiguous. CDR1 is SNHLY and CDR2 is FYNNEI in the germline V gene. V dropped 3 bases and J dropped 6 bases, with 6 bases sitting between them. This CDR3 contains 12 residues. DNA of the CDR3: TGTGCCAGCAGTGACGTCGTTCAGCCCCAGCATTTT. Protein product: CASSDVVQPQHF.

The chain joins TRBV7-3 to TRBJ2-1; 10 positions match TRBD2. This CDR3 is built from 15 residues. The V segment lost 5 bases and the J segment 2 bases; nucleotides outside the gene matches: 3. Germline CDR1 and CDR2: SGHTA and FQGTGA. Written as DNA, the CDR3 is TGTGCCAGCAGCCCTACTAGCGGGGCCTACAATGAGCAGTTCTTC. Its protein is CASSPTSGAYNEQFF.

This rearrangement joins TRBV4-1 to TRBJ2-3; perhaps TRBD2 as D (6 bases). V lost 1 base, J lost 2 bases, and 22 bases lay in between. This CDR3 has 19 residues. CDR1 is MGHRA, CDR2 YSYEKL, per germline. The DNA for the CDR3 is TGCGCCAGCAGCCAAGGTTCACCCTTGAGCGGGTGGAACACAGATACGCAGTATTTT. It is translated as CASSQGSPLSGWNTDTQYF.

This clone was detected once. This chain links TRBV5-1 with TRBJ2-5, with 13 bases fitting TRBD2. The V and J ends lost 5 bases and 2 bases, in that order; junction bases with no gene match: 3. Germline V gene sequence: CDR1 SGHRS, CDR2 YFSETQ. This CDR3 has 15 amino acids. CDR3 sequence (DNA): TGCGCCAGCAGATTACTAGCGGGGGGGCAAGAGACCCAGTACTTC. It specifies CASRLLAGGQETQYF.

The rearrangement joins TRBV19 to TRBJ1-1; D remains unclear. Trimming cost V 6 bases and J 4 bases, with 12 bases left between them. The CDR3 has 13 amino acids. Germline loops: CDR1 LNHDA, CDR2 SQIVND (reference sequence). As DNA, the CDR3 is TGTGCCAGTAGATTTGGGGAGGTCACTGAAGCTTTCTTT. This encodes CASRFGEVTEAFF.

V usage is TRBV21-1 and J usage is TRBJ1-3; the table gives TRBD1 as D, unverified against the DNA. TRBV21-1 is described as a pseudogene. The CDR3 is 17 amino acids. In nucleotides, the CDR3 is TGTGCCAGCAGCAAAGAACCAGGGGGCGTCTCTGGAAACACCATATATTTT. Amino acids: CASSKEPGGVSGNTIYF.